Listed below are T cell receptor beta chains from one sample, sequenced in a study of blood T cell repertoires in COVID-19. The method was immunoSEQ multiplex PCR; TCRdb's version includes in-frame clones alone and lacks a portion of them. The sample records approximately 440,000 clones, around 91% being singletons. The sequenced material came from PBMCs or T cells enriched from blood (not recorded which). Receptors originate from a man in his late teens or twenties who had recovered from COVID-19. The CDR3 runs from the conserved cysteine through the conserved F or W. The D gene is left open where the match is weak. The size entry is marked missing in some rows and otherwise reads once, few, many or a size class.

CDR3 length,D gene,V gene,J gene,clone size,CDR3 DNA,CDR3 protein
16,TRBD1,TRBV15,TRBJ1-2,.,TGTGCCACCAGCAGAGATCGGGGACAGGGTGGCTATGGCTACACCTTC,CATSRDRGQGGYGYTF
19,.,TRBV10-3,TRBJ1-2,.,TGTGCCATCAGTGTATCCTCACGGGACACCCAATCGCTAAACTATGGCTACACCTTC,CAISVSSRDTQSLNYGYTF
14,.,TRBV27,TRBJ1-1,.,TGTGCCAGCAAGGTGGGAGATCTGAACACTGAAGCTTTCTTT,CASKVGDLNTEAFF
15,.,TRBV19,TRBJ1-1,few,TGTGCCAGCACCACTAGACAGGTCCCGAATACTGAAGCTTTCTTT,CASTTRQVPNTEAFF
18,TRBD2,TRBV9,TRBJ2-5,.,TGTGCCAGCAGCGTAGCCGGGACTAGCCTGGGGTTCCAAGAGACCCAGTACTTC,CASSVAGTSLGFQETQYF
15,TRBD2,TRBV7-6,TRBJ2-5,once,TGTGCCAGCAGCTTAGGGACTAGCGGACAAGAGACCCAGTACTTC,CASSLGTSGQETQYF
21,TRBD2,TRBV5-1,TRBJ2-1,.,TGCGCCAGCAGCTGGACTCCGGGACTAGCCCCTTTTAGTAACACACACGGTGAGCAGTTCTTC,CASSWTPGLAPFSNTHGEQFF
14,.,TRBV29-1,TRBJ2-4,.,TGCAGCGTGCAACCGTCAGCGGGTCTCAACATTCAGTACTTC,CSVQPSAGLNIQYF
17,TRBD1,TRBV27,TRBJ2-6,.,TGTGCCAGCAGAGAAACCCACAGGGGGTTAGGGGCCAACGTCCTGACTTTC,CASRETHRGLGANVLTF
16,.,TRBV7-2,TRBJ1-6,.,TGTGCCAGCAGCTTAGTATCAGGGCCCTATAATTCACCCCTCCACTTT,CASSLVSGPYNSPLHF
15,TRBD1,TRBV5-5,TRBJ1-4,.,TGTGCCAGCAGCGGGGGGACAGTGGCAGGAGAAAAACTGTTTTTT,CASSGGTVAGEKLFF
15,.,TRBV21-1,TRBJ1-5,.,TGTGCCAGCAGCAAAGATTTTAGGGGAAATCAGCCCCAGCATTTT,CASSKDFRGNQPQHF
14,TRBD1,TRBV6-5,TRBJ1-5,.,TGTGCCAGCGAAACAGGGGGCACAAATCAGCCCCAGCATTTT,CASETGGTNQPQHF
16,TRBD2,TRBV14,TRBJ2-3,.,TGTGCCAGCAGCCAACAACTAGCGGGACCCACAGATACGCAGTATTTT,CASSQQLAGPTDTQYF
13,.,TRBV25-1,TRBJ1-1,.,TGTGCCAGCAGCGGGCAGGGGAACACTGAAGCTTTCTTT,CASSGQGNTEAFF
15,.,TRBV28,TRBJ1-5,.,TGTGCCAGCAGTTTGCGGGGGTTGGACAATCAGCCCCAGCATTTT,CASSLRGLDNQPQHF
15,TRBD1,TRBV27,TRBJ1-1,.,TGTGCCAGCCGTCCCGGGACAGGGTGGGGAACTGAAGCTTTCTTT,CASRPGTGWGTEAFF
13,TRBD2,TRBV29-1,TRBJ2-2,.,TGCAGCGTTTCGGGACTAGGGACCGGGGAGCTGTTTTTT,CSVSGLGTGELFF
15,TRBD2,TRBV5-5,TRBJ2-1,.,TGTGCCAGCAGCACCGCCGCGGGGGGTCACAATGAGCAGTTCTTC,CASSTAAGGHNEQFF
15,.,TRBV18,TRBJ2-7,.,TGTGCCAGCTCACCGGGACAATTATCAGTCTCCGAGCAGTACTTC,CASSPGQLSVSEQYF
15,TRBD1,TRBV12-5,TRBJ1-2,.,TGTGCTAGTGGTTTGGTAGGACAGGGCTATTATGGCTACACCTTC,CASGLVGQGYYGYTF
15,.,TRBV19,TRBJ1-5,.,TGTGCCAGTAGTGACCAGGGTCGTAGCAATCAGCCCCAGCATTTT,CASSDQGRSNQPQHF
15,.,TRBV18,TRBJ1-1,once,TGTGCCAGCTCACCCGAATTACTTGGGAACACTGAAGCTTTCTTT,CASSPELLGNTEAFF